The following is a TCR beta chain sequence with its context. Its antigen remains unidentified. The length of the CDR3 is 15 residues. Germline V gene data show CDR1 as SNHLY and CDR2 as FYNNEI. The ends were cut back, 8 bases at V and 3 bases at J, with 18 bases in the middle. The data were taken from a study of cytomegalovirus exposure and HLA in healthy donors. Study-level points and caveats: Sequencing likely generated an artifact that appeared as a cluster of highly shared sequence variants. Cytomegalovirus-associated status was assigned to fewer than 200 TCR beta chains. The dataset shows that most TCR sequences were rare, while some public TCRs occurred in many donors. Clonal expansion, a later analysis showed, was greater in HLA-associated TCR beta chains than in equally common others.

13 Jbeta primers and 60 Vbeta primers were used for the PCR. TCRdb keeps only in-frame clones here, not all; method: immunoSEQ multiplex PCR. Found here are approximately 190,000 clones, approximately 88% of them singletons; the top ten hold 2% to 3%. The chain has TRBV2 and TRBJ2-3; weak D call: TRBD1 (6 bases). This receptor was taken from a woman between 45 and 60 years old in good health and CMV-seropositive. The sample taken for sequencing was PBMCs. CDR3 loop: CASSQGLGETDTQYF. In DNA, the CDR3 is TGTGCCAGCTCCCAGGGGTTGGGGGAAACAGATACGCAGTATTTT.